The clone carrying this T cell receptor beta chain showed up just a few times. Its cognate antigen is unknown. The sample comes from a study of prognosis after radiotherapy for stage I lung cancer. At the level of the study: About a dozen patients had adenocarcinoma tumors, while squamous cell carcinoma tumors were found in several. Radiotherapy: SBRT, 3 to 5 fractions, biologically effective dose at least 100 Gy. Broader study findings: It was in patients who developed distant metastases that Shannon entropy after stereotactic body radiation therapy was lower.

This CDR3 has 15 amino acids. Trimming cost V 6 bases and J 2 bases; bases outside gene matches: 4. In germline, CDR1 is LNHDA, CDR2 SQIVND (reference sequence). Multiplex PCR in two rounds served to amplify TCR beta CDR3 from genomic DNA. Amplification in first-round PCR relied on primers specific to each TRBV and TRBJ gene. TCRdb fed the multiplex PCR reads into MiXCR, producing one record per CDR3 protein. This table has about 16,000 distinct CDR3 sequences, approximately 44% appearing once. This receptor was obtained from a donor aged 50 or older with non-small cell lung cancer. Specimen: PBMCs, collected before or after stereotactic body radiation therapy (not recorded which). The V call is TRBV19, the J call TRBJ2-1; the match to TRBD2 covers 10 bases. The CDR3 spells CASSGGTSAYNEQFF. In nucleotides, the CDR3 is TGTGCCAGTAGCGGCGGGACTAGCGCCTACAATGAGCAGTTCTTC.